This TCR beta chain came from a study of blood T cell repertoires in COVID-19. Study in general: T cells, B-cell-depleted T cells, or PBMCs provided the cDNA or gDNA that served as material.

Resolution of symptoms, clearance, or two negative PCRs was present in recovered Cohort 3 donors. This CDR3 is built from 14 residues. Trimming removed 4 bases from V and 4 bases from J, with 13 bases in between. Germline V CDR1 and CDR2: MDHEN, SYDVKM. Authors' analysis steps: Amplification from reference gene primers served as the basis for estimated nucleated cell counts. Clones were read by immunoSEQ multiplex PCR, and TCRdb kept only the in-frame ones, dropping some. V and J calls and clone size are as listed in that table; D and trimming were resolved from the DNA. The table has 450,000 to 500,000 clones, about 85% seen once.

The chain couples TRBV28 to TRBJ1-2; D is perhaps TRBD1 (6 bases). The sequence derives from a woman aged 18 to 35 who had recovered from COVID-19. Source material: PBMCs or T cells enriched from blood (not recorded which). This chain's CDR3 is CASSSGGLLYGYTF. In DNA, the CDR3 is TGTGCCAGCAGTTCGGGGGGGCTGCTCTATGGCTACACCTTC.